This TCR beta chain was captured by sequencing in a study of blood T cell repertoires in COVID-19. Study information: Acute and convalescent COVID-19 samples came from the United States, Italy and Spain. The cDNA or gDNA used as material had been derived from T cells, B-cell-depleted T cells, or PBMCs.

The germline V and J ends were trimmed by 0 bases and 6 bases, with 11 bases remaining between them. The CDR3 runs to 14 residues. Germline lookup yields CDR1 SGHRS and CDR2 YFSETQ. In the source study's methods: Reference gene primers were amplified, and this amplification served to estimate nucleated cell counts. Using immunoSEQ multiplex PCR, the repertoire was profiled, and TCRdb retains in-frame clones only, with some absent. The DNA was the basis for D and trimming; V, J and clone size are from that table. Here the sample spans 160,000 or so clones, around 90% being singletons. The TCR was taken from a woman aged 45-65 years with acute or convalescent COVID-19. The chain employs TRBV5-1 and TRBJ2-3; D may be TRBD2 (5 bases). Source material: peripheral blood. CDR3 in DNA: TGCGCCAGCAGCTTGGGGCAGAGGGTGGATACGCAGTATTTT. Translated, it gives CASSLGQRVDTQYF.